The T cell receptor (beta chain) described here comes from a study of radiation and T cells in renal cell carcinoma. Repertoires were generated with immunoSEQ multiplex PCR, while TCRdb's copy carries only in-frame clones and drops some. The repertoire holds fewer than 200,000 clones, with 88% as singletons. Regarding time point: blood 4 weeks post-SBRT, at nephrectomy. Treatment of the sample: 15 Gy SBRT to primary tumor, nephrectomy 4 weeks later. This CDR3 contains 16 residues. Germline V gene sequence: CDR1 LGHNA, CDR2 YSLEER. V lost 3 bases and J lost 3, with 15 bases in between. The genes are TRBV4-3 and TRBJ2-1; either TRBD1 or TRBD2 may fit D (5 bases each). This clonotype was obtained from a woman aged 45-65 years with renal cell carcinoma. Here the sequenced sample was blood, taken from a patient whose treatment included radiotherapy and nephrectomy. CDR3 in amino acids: CASSHEGPPNYNEQFF. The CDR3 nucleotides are TGCGCCAGCAGCCACGAGGGACCTCCGAACTACAATGAGCAGTTCTTC.